A selection of T cell receptor beta chains follows, all from one sample in a study of cytomegalovirus exposure and HLA in healthy donors. Assay used: immunoSEQ multiplex PCR; TCRdb lists only in-frame clones, some missing. The table includes 150,000 to 200,000 clones, approximately 80% detected once. Sequenced sample: PBMCs. These receptor sequences come from a boy aged 2 to 10 in good health and CMV-seronegative. Both conserved end residues are part of each CDR3. A D gene is named only where the DNA matches it firmly. Only some rows state a clone size, as once, few, many or a class for expanded clones.

-	-	TRBV18	TRBJ1-1	CASSPNHFLTGDMNTEAFF	TGTGCCAGCTCACCCAACCACTTTTTGACAGGAGACATGAACACTGAAGCTTTCTTT
-	-	TRBV19	TRBJ2-2	CASKGPLAGEKELFF	TGTGCCAGTAAGGGCCCATTGGCAGGGGAGAAGGAGCTGTTTTTT
-	TRBD2	TRBV5-1	TRBJ2-3	CASSLVSGLAGFARNTQYF	TGCGCCAGCAGCTTGGTTAGCGGGCTAGCGGGTTTCGCCCGGAATACGCAGTATTTT
-	-	TRBV7-9	TRBJ1-1	CASSLVQGPAEAFF	TGTGCCAGCAGCTTAGTCCAGGGGCCGGCTGAAGCTTTCTTT
-	-	TRBV18	TRBJ2-2	CASSPPGLTGELFF	TGTGCCAGCTCACCACCGGGACTCACCGGGGAGCTGTTTTTT
-	TRBD1	TRBV6-6	TRBJ2-7	CASSYNPGQGGYEQYF	TGTGCCAGCAGTTACAACCCGGGACAGGGGGGCTACGAGCAGTACTTC
-	-	TRBV18	TRBJ2-2	CASSPFDNTGELFF	TGTGCCAGCTCACCCTTTGACAATACCGGGGAGCTGTTTTTT
few	-	TRBV15	TRBJ2-2	CATSRVQTGELFF	TGTGCCACCAGCAGAGTACAAACCGGGGAGCTGTTTTTT
few	TRBD1	TRBV27	TRBJ2-7	CASSPGTGGYEQYF	TGTGCCAGCAGTCCCGGGACAGGGGGGTACGAGCAGTACTTC
-	TRBD1	TRBV19	TRBJ1-5	CASRTDRASNQPQHF	TGTGCCAGTAGGACGGACAGGGCTAGCAATCAGCCCCAGCATTTT
-	-	TRBV29-1	TRBJ1-1	CSVGPPPAFF	TGCAGCGTTGGTCCCCCCCCGGCTTTCTTT
-	TRBD2	TRBV11-2	TRBJ2-7	CASLSRGGGYEQYF	TGTGCCAGCCTTTCGCGGGGGGGCGGTTACGAGCAGTACTTC
-	TRBD1	TRBV4-1	TRBJ1-1	CASSQYANNRQGMNTEAFF	TGCGCCAGCAGCCAATACGCCAACAACCGACAGGGGATGAACACTGAAGCTTTCTTT
-	-	TRBV19	TRBJ1-1	CASRQIDRDAFF	TGTGCCAGTAGGCAGATTGACAGAGATGCTTTCTTT
once	TRBD1	TRBV28	TRBJ1-2	CASSRNDRVYGYTF	TGTGCCAGCAGTAGAAACGACAGGGTCTATGGCTACACCTTC
-	TRBD1	TRBV5-6	TRBJ1-1	CASSLYGQGPEVFF	TGTGCCAGCAGCTTGTACGGACAGGGTCCTGAAGTTTTCTTT
-	TRBD2	TRBV10-2	TRBJ2-5	CASSEGLAGAQETQYF	TGCGCCAGCAGTGAGGGACTAGCGGGGGCCCAAGAGACCCAGTACTTC
-	TRBD1	TRBV5-1	TRBJ1-2	CASSLTAGQGNYGYTF	TGCGCCAGCAGCTTGACCGCTGGACAGGGAAACTATGGCTACACCTTC
-	-	TRBV2	TRBJ1-6	CASRGGYDSLLHF	TGTGCCAGCAGGGGAGGGTATGATTCACTCCTCCACTTT
once	-	TRBV9	TRBJ2-7	CASSVGVGMVYEQYF	TGTGCCAGCAGCGTAGGAGTGGGCATGGTCTACGAGCAGTACTTC
-	-	TRBV2	TRBJ2-1	CASSVGLERYNEQFF	TGTGCCAGCAGTGTAGGACTGGAGAGATACAATGAGCAGTTCTTC
-	-	TRBV7-6	TRBJ2-5	CASSLRRGQETQYF	TGTGCCAGCAGCTTACGCAGGGGCCAAGAGACCCAGTACTTC
-	-	TRBV19	TRBJ1-2	CASTWGGSSGYTF	TGTGCCAGTACTTGGGGGGGGAGCTCTGGCTACACCTTC
-	-	TRBV19	TRBJ1-2	CASRRQPANYGYTF	TGTGCCAGTAGGAGACAACCCGCTAACTATGGCTACACCTTC
-	TRBD2	TRBV29-1	TRBJ2-5	CSRTRLAGGKETQYF	TGCAGCCGAACTCGGCTAGCGGGGGGCAAAGAGACCCAGTACTTC
-	-	TRBV6-1	TRBJ2-7	CAGGRDTDYEQYF	TGTGCCGGCGGCCGGGACACCGACTACGAGCAGTACTTC
-	-	TRBV4-1	TRBJ1-1	CASSLREADTEAFF	TGCGCCAGCAGTCTACGGGAGGCGGACACTGAAGCTTTCTTT
-	TRBD2	TRBV5-1	TRBJ2-1	CASSLGRGGQDNEQFF	TGCGCCAGCAGCTTGGGGCGGGGGGGCCAGGACAATGAGCAGTTCTTC
-	-	TRBV6-5	TRBJ2-7	CASSRDGGYEQYF	TGTGCCAGCAGCCGGGACGGGGGCTACGAGCAGTACTTC
-	TRBD1	TRBV19	TRBJ1-4	CASSYSPGQLNEKLFF	TGTGCCAGTAGTTACTCCCCGGGACAGCTTAATGAAAAACTGTTTTTT
-	TRBD2	TRBV11-2	TRBJ2-2	CATQPSGAGELFF	TGTGCCACCCAGCCTAGCGGGGCCGGGGAGCTGTTTTTT
-	-	TRBV27	TRBJ1-2	CASSATGSGYTF	TGTGCCAGCAGTGCCACAGGGAGTGGCTACACCTTC
once	-	TRBV11-1	TRBJ2-3	CASRGHTDTQYF	TGTGCCAGCAGGGGGCACACAGATACGCAGTATTTT
-	TRBD1	TRBV13	TRBJ1-2	CASSSDRVNGYTF	TGTGCCAGCAGCTCGGACAGGGTGAATGGCTACACCTTC
-	TRBD1	TRBV2	TRBJ2-1	CASSVGQSFYNEQFF	TGTGCCAGCAGTGTGGGACAGTCCTTCTACAATGAGCAGTTCTTC
-	-	TRBV5-6	TRBJ2-7	CASTSGYEQYF	TGTGCCAGCACCTCGGGCTACGAGCAGTACTTC
-	-	TRBV5-1	TRBJ2-7	CASSSGRYEQYF	TGCGCCAGCAGCTCCGGGAGATACGAGCAGTACTTC
few	-	TRBV4-3	TRBJ1-5	CASSPQFLANSNQPQHF	TGCGCCAGCAGCCCCCAATTCCTTGCTAATAGCAATCAGCCCCAGCATTTT
-	TRBD2	TRBV27	TRBJ2-1	CASSGLVPNEQFF	TGTGCCAGCAGCGGACTAGTCCCCAATGAGCAGTTCTTC
-	TRBD1	TRBV27	TRBJ1-2	CASSSGTGNGYTF	TGTGCCAGCAGTTCCGGGACAGGGAACGGCTACACCTTC
-	TRBD2	TRBV6-6	TRBJ2-7	CASSYGRGSSYEQYF	TGTGCCAGCAGTTACGGGCGGGGGAGCTCCTACGAGCAGTACTTC